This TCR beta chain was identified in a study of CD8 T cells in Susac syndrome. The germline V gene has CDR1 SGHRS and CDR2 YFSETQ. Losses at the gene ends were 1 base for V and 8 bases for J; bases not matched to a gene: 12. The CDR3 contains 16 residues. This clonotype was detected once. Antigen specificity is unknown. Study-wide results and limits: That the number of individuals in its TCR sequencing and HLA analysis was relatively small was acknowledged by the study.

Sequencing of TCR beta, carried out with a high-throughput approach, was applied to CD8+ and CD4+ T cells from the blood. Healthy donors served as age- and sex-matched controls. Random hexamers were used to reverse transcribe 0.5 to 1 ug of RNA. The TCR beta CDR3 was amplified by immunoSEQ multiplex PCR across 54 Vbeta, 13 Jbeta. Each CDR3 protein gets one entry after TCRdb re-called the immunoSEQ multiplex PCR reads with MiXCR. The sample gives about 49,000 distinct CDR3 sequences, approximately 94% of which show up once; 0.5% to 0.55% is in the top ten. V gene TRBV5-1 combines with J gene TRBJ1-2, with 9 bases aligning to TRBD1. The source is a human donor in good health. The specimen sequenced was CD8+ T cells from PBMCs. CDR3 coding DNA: TGCGCCAGCAGCTTGCGCGAAACAGGGGGCATTTGGGGCTACACCTTC. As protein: CASSLRETGGIWGYTF.